Detailed here is one T cell receptor (beta chain). What it binds is unknown. Lesional scalp punch biopsies and peripheral blood were collected from alopecia areata patients. Starting from PBMCs, sorting isolated CD4+ and CD8+ T cells. Sequencing used cDNA as its template, made by extracting RNA and reverse transcribing it. Repertoires were generated with immunoSEQ multiplex PCR, while TCRdb's copy carries only in-frame clones and drops some. The repertoire holds 110,000 to 150,000 clones, with about 60% as singletons. The data were taken from a study of CD8+ T cells in alopecia areata. About the research overall: Treated patients were given 5 to 10 mg oral tofacitinib twice daily. Broader study findings: An increase in clonality over normal scalp was evident in lesional scalp, especially alopecia totalis/universalis.

CDR1 SGHAT and CDR2 FQNNGV come from the germline V gene. Trimming cost V 5 bases and J 14 bases, with 20 bases left between them. The CDR3 length is 13 residues. The sequence was collected from a human donor with alopecia areata. The chain uses TRBV11-2 and TRBJ2-3; D uncertain. The source was CD4+ T cells sorted from blood, collected at week 0. Here the CDR3 DNA reads TGTGCCAGCAGCCAAAACCTCCAAGCCTGGTCGTATTTT. Its translation is CASSQNLQAWSYF.